These 17 T cell receptor beta chains came from one sample sequenced in a study of blood T cell repertoires in COVID-19 (dated by TCRdb to 2019 to 2021). Receptors were amplified or captured by the immunoSEQ multiplex PCR assay. In its TCRdb copy, this immuneACCESS table keeps in-frame sequences only and misses some clones. Where compared with another copy, unresolved V genes explain less than half of these, and the others have no known cause. The sample table records 150,000 to 200,000 clones; 80% of these occur just once. The ten largest make up around 6.1% of the sample. Sequenced input: PBMCs or T cells enriched from blood (not recorded which). The source of these receptors is a man in his forties or fifties who had recovered from COVID-19.

This clone was picked up many times. The chain is built from TRBV9 and TRBJ2-3; D remains unclear. The ends were cut back, 4 bases at V and 4 bases at J, with 10 bases in the middle. This CDR3 comprises 13 residues. Germline V lookup: CDR1 SGDLS, CDR2 YYNGEE. The CDR3: CASSSEAADTQYF. The DNA of the CDR3 is TGTGCCAGCAGCTCCGAGGCTGCAGATACGCAGTATTTT.

The V and J genes are TRBV2 and TRBJ1-4, with 7 bases that match TRBD1. The CDR3 has 14 residues. Germline loops: CDR1 SNHLY, CDR2 FYNNEI. The V segment lost 8 bases and the J segment 2 bases; nucleotides outside the gene matches: 5. The CDR3 DNA reads as TGTGCCAGCCAAGCGGACAGGACTAATGAAAAACTGTTTTTT. As protein: CASQADRTNEKLFF.

This clone was picked up one time. The J gene is TRBJ1-2, the V gene TRBV5-5, with TRBD1 identical over 7 bases. This CDR3 is 13 amino acids long. Looked up from germline, CDR1 is SGHKS and CDR2 is YYEKEE (reference sequence). V was pared by 3 bases and J by 4 bases, with 3 bases of the junction left unmatched. CDR3 nucleotides: TGTGCCAGCAGCTCCAGGGGGTCCTATGGCTACACCTTC. Translated, it gives CASSSRGSYGYTF. Using reference TRBV5-5 and TRBJ1-2 for the parts outside the CDR3, the full variable domain is DAGVTQSPTHLIKTRGQQVTLRCSPISGHKSVSWYQQVLGQGPQFIFQYYEKEERGRGNFPDRFSARQFPNYSSELNVNALLLGDSALYLCASSSRGSYGYTFGSGTRLTVV.

The chain has TRBV7-3 and TRBJ2-3; tentative D call: TRBD2 (6 bases). CDR3 length: 15 residues. Germline loops: CDR1 SGHTA, CDR2 FQGTGA. V lost 0 bases, J lost 6 bases, and 13 bases lay in between. The CDR3 DNA is TGTGCCAGCAGCTTAACGGTATCAAGCGGGGATACGCAGTATTTT. Protein product: CASSLTVSSGDTQYF.

This clone was observed a few times. The V and J genes are TRBV30 and TRBJ1-6; the match to TRBD1 covers 8 bases. J was trimmed by 6 bases and V by 3 bases; bases with no gene match: 13. The CDR3 length is 17 residues. CDR1 is GTSNPN, CDR2 SVGIG, per germline (reference sequence). The CDR3 DNA follows: TGTGCCTGGAGCGAAAATGACAGGGGTTTTTCTAATTCACCCCTCCACTTT. It is translated as CAWSENDRGFSNSPLHF.

The chain joins TRBV7-6 to TRBJ2-1; the match to TRBD2 covers 14 bases. V shed 4 bases and J 1 base; nucleotides not matched to a gene: 12. The CDR3 contains 20 residues. Germline assignment: CDR1 SGHVS and CDR2 FNYEAQ. CDR3 DNA: TGTGCCAGCAGCTCGACTAGCGGGGGGGAATATGACCATTCCTACAATGAGCAGTTCTTC. Translated, it gives CASSSTSGGEYDHSYNEQFF.

The genes are TRBV3-1 (or the pseudogene TRBV3-2) and TRBJ2-1; TRBD2 matches 9 bases. Trimming cost V 4 bases and J 4 bases; bases outside gene matches: 5. This CDR3 region has 15 residues. Germline V gene sequence: CDR1 LGHDT, CDR2 YNNKEL (reference sequence). The CDR3 loop reads CASSPLAGSYNEQFF. The DNA for the CDR3 is TGTGCCAGCAGCCCTCTAGCGGGGTCGTACAATGAGCAGTTCTTC.

This clone was counted once. The chain combines TRBV4-1 with TRBJ1-4; D may be TRBD1 (5 bases). The V gene lost 4 bases and the J gene lost 8 bases, with 14 bases spanning the gap. CDR1 and CDR2 from the germline V gene are MGHRA and YSYEKL. This CDR3 contains 14 residues. The DNA of the CDR3 is TGCGCCAGCAGCCTGGCAGGGCTAGGGGAAAAACTGTTTTTT. Amino acid sequence: CASSLAGLGEKLFF.

V is TRBV5-1 and J is TRBJ1-1; 7 bases align to TRBD1. The germline V gene encodes CDR1 SGHRS and CDR2 YFSETQ. V trimming: 3 bases; J trimming: 4 bases; junction bases outside the gene matches: 3. The CDR3 runs to 13 residues. Here the CDR3 reads CASSWGQTTEAFF. The CDR3 DNA reads as TGCGCCAGCAGCTGGGGACAGACCACTGAAGCTTTCTTT.

This clone was observed a few times. The rearrangement joins TRBV5-1 to TRBJ1-3, with D tentatively TRBD1 (5 bases). The CDR3 spans 14 residues. Germline V gene data show CDR1 as SGHRS and CDR2 as YFSETQ. V lost 4 bases and J 0 bases, leaving 8 bases between the germline ends. The CDR3 DNA reads as TGCGCCAGCAGCGGGGGGAACTCTGGAAACACCATATATTTT. Amino acid sequence: CASSGGNSGNTIYF. The full variable domain, with the rest looked up from reference TRBV5-1 and TRBJ1-3, is KAGVTQTPRYLIKTRGQQVTLSCSPISGHRSVSWYQQTPGQGLQFLFEYFSETQRNKGNFPGRFSGRQFSNSRSEMNVSTLELGDSALYLCASSGGNSGNTIYFGEGSWLTVV.

This clone has more than one count but fewer than ten. The rearrangement links TRBV6-4 to TRBJ1-5; D is unclear. The CDR3 sequence is 9 residues long. The germline V gene has CDR1 MRHNA and CDR2 SNTAGT. V lost 9 bases and J lost 7, with 4 bases in between. CDR3 sequence: CAREQPQHF. DNA for the CDR3: TGTGCCAGAGAGCAGCCCCAGCATTTT.

J is TRBJ2-7 and V is TRBV10-1; TRBD1 is a possible D gene (6 bases). The CDR3 covers 9 residues. The ends were cut back, 10 bases at V and 11 bases at J, with 12 bases in the middle. Germline assignment: CDR1 WNHNN and CDR2 SYGVQD (reference sequence). CDR3 loop: CANGGQKYV. The CDR3 bases are TGCGCCAATGGAGGACAGAAGTACGTC.

The chain employs TRBV7-2 and TRBJ2-1, with 8 bases lining up with TRBD2. The junction had 4 bases not matched to a gene; V was cut back by 1 base and J by 8 bases. CDR1 is SGHTA, CDR2 FQGNSA, per germline. The CDR3 covers 14 residues. CDR3 nucleotide sequence: TGTGCCAGCAGCTTAGGGCTAGCGGGTCATGAGCAGTTCTTC. Protein: CASSLGLAGHEQFF.

The CDR3 loop is CASSQEGGSWGYTF. As DNA, the CDR3 is TGCGCCAGCAGCCAAGAGGGGGGATCCTGGGGCTACACCTTC. The V and J genes are TRBV4-1 and TRBJ1-2; a possible D gene is TRBD1 (5 bases). Germline V CDR1 and CDR2: MGHRA, YSYEKL. The ends were cut back, 0 bases at V and 8 bases at J, with 13 bases in the middle. There are 14 residues in the CDR3.

This chain joins TRBV5-6 and TRBJ1-5; D gene uncertain. Germline CDR1 is SGHDT and CDR2 is YYEEEE. With 1 base removed from V and 7 bases from J, the gap between germline ends came to 6 bases. The CDR3 loop spans 12 amino acids. CDR3 region: CASSLREQPQHF. The CDR3 DNA reads as TGTGCCAGCAGCTTGCGGGAACAGCCCCAGCATTTT.

The table lists this clone with a count of one. The rearrangement links TRBV27 to TRBJ1-1, with D possibly being TRBD1 (5 bases). The germline V and J ends were trimmed by 4 bases and 11 bases, with 17 bases remaining between them. Germline CDR1 reads MNHEY; CDR2 reads SMNVEV (reference sequence). The CDR3 is 13 amino acids. The CDR3 coding sequence is TGTGCCAGCAGTTACCTAGGGCAGGGTTTGGCTTTCTTT. This codes for CASSYLGQGLAFF.

This clone appeared a few times. This rearrangement joins TRBV6-5 to TRBJ1-5; D gene ambiguous. Germline V gene data show CDR1 as MNHEY and CDR2 as SVGAGI. V lost 6 bases and J lost 1, with 10 bases in between. The CDR3 sequence is 14 residues long. This chain's CDR3 is CASRAARSNQPQHF. As DNA, the CDR3 is TGTGCCAGCAGGGCAGCGAGGAGCAATCAGCCCCAGCATTTT.